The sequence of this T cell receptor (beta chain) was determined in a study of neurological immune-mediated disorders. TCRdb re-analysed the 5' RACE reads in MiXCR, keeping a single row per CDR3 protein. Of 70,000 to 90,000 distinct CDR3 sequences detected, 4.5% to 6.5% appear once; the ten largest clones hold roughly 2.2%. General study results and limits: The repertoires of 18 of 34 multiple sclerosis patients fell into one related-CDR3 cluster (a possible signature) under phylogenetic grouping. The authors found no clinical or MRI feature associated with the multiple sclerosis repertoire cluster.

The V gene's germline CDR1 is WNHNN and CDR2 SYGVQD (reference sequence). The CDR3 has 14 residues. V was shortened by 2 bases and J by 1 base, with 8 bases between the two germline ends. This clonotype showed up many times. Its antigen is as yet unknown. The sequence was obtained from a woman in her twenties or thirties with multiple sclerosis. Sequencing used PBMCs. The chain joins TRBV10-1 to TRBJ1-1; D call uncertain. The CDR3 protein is CASSETGSNTEAFF. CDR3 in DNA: TGCGCCAGCAGTGAGACGGGGTCGAACACTGAAGCTTTCTTT.